The table lists the clone carrying this T cell receptor (beta chain) with a few counts. Antigen unknown. A multiplex PCR containing 32 V primers and 13 J primers was used to amplify TCR beta CDR3. TCRdb used MiXCR to reprocess the multiplex PCR reads, holding one entry per CDR3 protein. Of under 3,000 distinct CDR3 sequences listed, 26% are singletons. This sample stems from a study of immune heterogeneity within non-small cell lung tumors. Study-wide background: Classification of the tumors gave several squamous cell carcinomas, over nine non-squamous carcinomas and 1 not otherwise specified.

Looked up from germline, CDR1 is SGHRS and CDR2 is YFSETQ. This CDR3 is 15 amino acids long. Germline trimming cut 2 bases from V and 2 bases from J; bases unmatched to any gene: 4. Findings of the study overall: Identical dominant CDR3 beta clonotypes recurred across tumor sites within a patient, alongside site-unique high-frequency clones. Statistically, local T-cell clonality exhibited a moderate yet significant correlation with local tumor mutational burden (R approximately 0.3).

Template material for each sample was 600 to 750 ng of bulk tumor genomic DNA. Multiple biopsies spaced far apart were taken from each primary tumor during surgery. Undergoing curative surgery were patients whose non-small cell lung cancer was untreated and newly diagnosed. The V call is TRBV5-1, the J call TRBJ2-3; TRBD2 agrees at 8 bases. Sequencing was carried out using lung tumor tissue. The TCR was taken from a man aged 45 to 65 with non-small cell lung cancer. CDR3: CASSFSLAVTDTQYF. Written as DNA, the CDR3 is TGCGCCAGCAGCTTTTCACTAGCGGTCACAGATACGCAGTATTTT.